This T cell receptor (beta chain) was identified during a study of shared clonotypes between healthy human individuals. V was pared by 1 base and J by 2 bases, with 14 bases between. Germline assignment: CDR1 SGHRS and CDR2 YFSETQ. The CDR3 runs 16 residues. Concerning this clone itself: Its target is not known.

Whole-study findings and limits: Generation probabilities of non-shared clonotypes were lower (relative to those shared by all four donors). Depth of sequencing was expected to influence donor clonotype sharing. Generally, naive subsets came out with larger estimated richness than memory subsets. It was the few donors that limited the genetic and exposure-history diversity represented.

The protocol was immunoSEQ multiplex PCR, while the TCRdb copy is restricted to in-frame clones and leaves out a portion. The sample lists 2 million to 2.5 million clones, 90% to 96% occurring once. The receptor was isolated from a man aged 18-30 years in good health. The sequenced sample consisted of naive CD4+ T cells sorted from blood. Subset given: CD45RA+ positively selected. This chain uses TRBV5-1 with TRBJ2-3; no firm D call. CDR3 loop: CASSLRAAGNTDTQYF. DNA for the CDR3: TGCGCCAGCAGCTTGCGTGCGGCAGGCAACACAGATACGCAGTATTTT.